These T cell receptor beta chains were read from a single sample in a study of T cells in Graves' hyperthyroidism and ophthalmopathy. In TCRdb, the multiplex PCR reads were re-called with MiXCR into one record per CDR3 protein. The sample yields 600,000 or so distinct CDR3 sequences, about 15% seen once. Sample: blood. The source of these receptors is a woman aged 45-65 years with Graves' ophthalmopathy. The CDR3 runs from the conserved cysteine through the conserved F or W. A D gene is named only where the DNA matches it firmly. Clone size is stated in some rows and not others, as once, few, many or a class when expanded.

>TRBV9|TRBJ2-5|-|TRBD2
CASSAGGAGGETQYF
TGTGCCAGCAGCGCCGGGGGAGCGGGAGGAGAGACCCAGTACTTC
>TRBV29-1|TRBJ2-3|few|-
CSVELKTHPDTQYF
TGCAGCGTTGAACTGAAGACCCATCCAGATACGCAGTATTTT
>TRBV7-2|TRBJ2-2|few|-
CASPYPIGRNTGELFF
TGTGCCAGCCCCTACCCAATAGGAAGGAACACCGGGGAGCTGTTTTTT
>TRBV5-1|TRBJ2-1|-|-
CASRRQGIPDNEQFF
TGCGCCAGCAGGCGCCAGGGGATCCCGGACAATGAGCAGTTCTTC
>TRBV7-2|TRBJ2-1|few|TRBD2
CASSFNRFSQRENYNEQFF
TGTGCCAGCAGCTTTAATCGATTTTCCCAGCGGGAGAATTACAATGAGCAGTTCTTC
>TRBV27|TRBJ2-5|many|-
CASSLSWGETQYF
TGTGCCAGCAGTTTATCTTGGGGAGAGACCCAGTACTTC
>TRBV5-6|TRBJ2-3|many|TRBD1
CASSSPYRGRSTDTQYF
TGTGCCAGCAGCTCCCCTTACAGGGGGCGAAGCACAGATACGCAGTATTTT
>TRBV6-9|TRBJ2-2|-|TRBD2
CASIRGRLAGGYGELFF
TGTGCCAGCATCCGGGGCAGACTAGCGGGAGGATACGGGGAGCTGTTTTTT
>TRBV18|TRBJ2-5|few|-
CASSPPPRGGGETQYF
TGTGCCAGCTCACCACCTCCCCGAGGGGGGGGAGAGACCCAGTACTTC
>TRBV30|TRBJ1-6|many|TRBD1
CAWSVAGGMVPLHF
TGTGCCTGGAGTGTAGCAGGGGGGATGGTCCCCCTCCACTTT
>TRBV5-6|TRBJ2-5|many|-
CASSWAYRDRETQYF
TGTGCCAGCAGCTGGGCTTACAGGGATCGGGAGACCCAGTACTTC
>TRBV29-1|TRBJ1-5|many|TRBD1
CSVGTDNGQPQHF
TGCAGCGTCGGGACAGACAACGGTCAGCCCCAGCATTTT
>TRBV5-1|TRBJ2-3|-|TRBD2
CASSLTAGGPDTQYF
TGCGCCAGCAGCTTGACAGCGGGAGGGCCAGATACGCAGTATTTT
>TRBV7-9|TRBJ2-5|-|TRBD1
CASSLKQGQETQYF
TGTGCCAGCAGCTTAAAACAGGGGCAAGAGACCCAGTACTTC
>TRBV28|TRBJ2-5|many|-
CASCHQETQYF
TGTGCCAGCTGTCACCAAGAGACCCAGTACTTC
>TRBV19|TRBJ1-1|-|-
CASNLGRVYTEAFF
TGTGCCAGTAACTTGGGAAGAGTGTACACTGAAGCTTTCTTT
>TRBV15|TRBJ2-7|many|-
CATSEGVAYAYEQYF
TGTGCCACCAGCGAGGGGGTAGCGTACGCCTACGAGCAGTACTTC
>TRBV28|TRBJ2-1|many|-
CASSHRYNEQFF
TGTGCCAGCAGTCACCGCTACAATGAGCAGTTCTTC
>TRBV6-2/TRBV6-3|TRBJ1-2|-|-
CASRPKQGGHLINGYTF
TGTGCCAGCAGACCTAAGCAGGGAGGCCATTTAATTAATGGCTACACCTTC
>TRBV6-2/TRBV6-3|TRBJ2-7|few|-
CASQGTAPYEQYF
TGTGCCAGCCAGGGGACGGCCCCCTACGAGCAGTACTTC
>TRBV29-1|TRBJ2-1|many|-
CSVDVARDNEQFF
TGCAGCGTTGACGTAGCCCGGGACAATGAGCAGTTCTTC
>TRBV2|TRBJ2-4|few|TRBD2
CASSGARTSGGGNIQYF
TGTGCCAGCAGTGGAGCGCGGACTAGCGGAGGTGGAAACATTCAGTACTTC
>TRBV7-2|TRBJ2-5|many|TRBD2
CASRLSGRVGETQYF
TGTGCCAGCAGACTGAGCGGGAGGGTTGGAGAGACCCAGTACTTC
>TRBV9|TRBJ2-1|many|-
CASSPATGFNNEQFF
TGTGCCAGCAGCCCGGCTACAGGGTTCAACAATGAGCAGTTCTTC
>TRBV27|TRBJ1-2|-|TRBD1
CASSLAQGAVYGYTF
TGTGCCAGCAGTTTAGCTCAGGGGGCTGTCTATGGCTACACCTTC
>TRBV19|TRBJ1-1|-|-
CASSTPPGSGDTEAFF
TGTGCCAGTAGTACCCCCCCAGGGTCGGGGGACACTGAAGCTTTCTTT
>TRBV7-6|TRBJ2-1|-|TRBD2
CASSRGTSGRNEQFF
TGTGCCAGCAGCCGCGGGACTAGCGGGAGGAATGAGCAGTTCTTC
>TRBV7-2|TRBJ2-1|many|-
CASSRLGHEQFF
TGTGCCAGCAGCCGGCTTGGCCATGAGCAGTTCTTC
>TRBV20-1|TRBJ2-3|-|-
CTAKGGVSGTDTQYF
TGCACCGCCAAAGGGGGGGTGTCGGGCACAGATACGCAGTATTTT
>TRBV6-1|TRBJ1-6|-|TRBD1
CASSPGQGPTPLHF
TGTGCCAGCAGTCCCGGACAGGGGCCGACACCCCTCCACTTT
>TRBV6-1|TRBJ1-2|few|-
CASSDFPYGYTF
TGTGCCAGCAGTGATTTCCCCTATGGCTACACCTTC
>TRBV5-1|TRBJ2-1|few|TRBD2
CASSSRLTSGGYNEQFF
TGCGCCAGCAGCTCGAGGTTGACTAGCGGTGGCTACAATGAGCAGTTCTTC
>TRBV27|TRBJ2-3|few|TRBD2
CASSLWLAGVADTQYF
TGTGCCAGCAGTTTATGGCTAGCGGGAGTGGCAGATACGCAGTATTTT
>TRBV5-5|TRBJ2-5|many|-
CASSFNVADQETQYF
TGTGCCAGCAGCTTCAACGTCGCGGATCAAGAGACCCAGTACTTC
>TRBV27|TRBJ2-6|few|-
CASSQRTVSSGANVLTF
TGTGCCAGCAGTCAAAGGACGGTTAGCTCTGGGGCCAACGTCCTGACTTTC
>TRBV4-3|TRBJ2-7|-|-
CASSQEDRSYEQYF
TGCGCCAGCAGCCAAGAGGACAGATCCTACGAGCAGTACTTC
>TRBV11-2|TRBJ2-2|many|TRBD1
CASSLGRGHEELFF
TGTGCCAGCAGCTTAGGCAGGGGGCATGAGGAGCTGTTTTTT
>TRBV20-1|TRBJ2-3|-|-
CSPQQGDTQYF
TGCAGCCCTCAGCAGGGAGATACGCAGTATTTT
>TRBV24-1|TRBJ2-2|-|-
CATSDPGQGGSGELFF
TGTGCCACCAGTGATCCGGGGCAGGGTGGCTCCGGGGAGCTGTTTTTT
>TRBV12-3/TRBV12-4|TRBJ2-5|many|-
CASSLGYETQYF
TGTGCCAGCAGTCTTGGGTACGAGACCCAGTACTTC
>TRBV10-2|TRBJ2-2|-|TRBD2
CASSEQLAIGELFF
TGCGCCAGCAGTGAGCAACTAGCGATCGGGGAGCTGTTTTTT
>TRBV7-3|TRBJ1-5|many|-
CASSPDPNQPQHF
TGTGCCAGCAGCCCGGACCCTAATCAGCCCCAGCATTTT
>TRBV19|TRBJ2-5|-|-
CASQIRAGETQYF
TGTGCCAGTCAGATACGAGCGGGAGAGACCCAGTACTTC
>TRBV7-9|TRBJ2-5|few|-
CASNLAVEQETQYF
TGTGCCAGCAACCTTGCGGTGGAACAAGAGACCCAGTACTTC
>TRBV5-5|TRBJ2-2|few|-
CASPSPGNTGELFF
TGTGCCAGCCCCTCGCCAGGGAACACCGGGGAGCTGTTTTTT
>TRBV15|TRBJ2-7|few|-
CATSPSGPYEQYF
TGTGCCACCAGCCCGAGCGGTCCCTACGAGCAGTACTTC
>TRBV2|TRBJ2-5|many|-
CASSEVRAETQYF
TGTGCCAGCAGTGAGGTCAGGGCCGAGACCCAGTACTTC
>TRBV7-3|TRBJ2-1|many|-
CASSLFPLALNEQFF
TGTGCCAGCAGCTTATTCCCGCTAGCGTTGAATGAGCAGTTCTTC